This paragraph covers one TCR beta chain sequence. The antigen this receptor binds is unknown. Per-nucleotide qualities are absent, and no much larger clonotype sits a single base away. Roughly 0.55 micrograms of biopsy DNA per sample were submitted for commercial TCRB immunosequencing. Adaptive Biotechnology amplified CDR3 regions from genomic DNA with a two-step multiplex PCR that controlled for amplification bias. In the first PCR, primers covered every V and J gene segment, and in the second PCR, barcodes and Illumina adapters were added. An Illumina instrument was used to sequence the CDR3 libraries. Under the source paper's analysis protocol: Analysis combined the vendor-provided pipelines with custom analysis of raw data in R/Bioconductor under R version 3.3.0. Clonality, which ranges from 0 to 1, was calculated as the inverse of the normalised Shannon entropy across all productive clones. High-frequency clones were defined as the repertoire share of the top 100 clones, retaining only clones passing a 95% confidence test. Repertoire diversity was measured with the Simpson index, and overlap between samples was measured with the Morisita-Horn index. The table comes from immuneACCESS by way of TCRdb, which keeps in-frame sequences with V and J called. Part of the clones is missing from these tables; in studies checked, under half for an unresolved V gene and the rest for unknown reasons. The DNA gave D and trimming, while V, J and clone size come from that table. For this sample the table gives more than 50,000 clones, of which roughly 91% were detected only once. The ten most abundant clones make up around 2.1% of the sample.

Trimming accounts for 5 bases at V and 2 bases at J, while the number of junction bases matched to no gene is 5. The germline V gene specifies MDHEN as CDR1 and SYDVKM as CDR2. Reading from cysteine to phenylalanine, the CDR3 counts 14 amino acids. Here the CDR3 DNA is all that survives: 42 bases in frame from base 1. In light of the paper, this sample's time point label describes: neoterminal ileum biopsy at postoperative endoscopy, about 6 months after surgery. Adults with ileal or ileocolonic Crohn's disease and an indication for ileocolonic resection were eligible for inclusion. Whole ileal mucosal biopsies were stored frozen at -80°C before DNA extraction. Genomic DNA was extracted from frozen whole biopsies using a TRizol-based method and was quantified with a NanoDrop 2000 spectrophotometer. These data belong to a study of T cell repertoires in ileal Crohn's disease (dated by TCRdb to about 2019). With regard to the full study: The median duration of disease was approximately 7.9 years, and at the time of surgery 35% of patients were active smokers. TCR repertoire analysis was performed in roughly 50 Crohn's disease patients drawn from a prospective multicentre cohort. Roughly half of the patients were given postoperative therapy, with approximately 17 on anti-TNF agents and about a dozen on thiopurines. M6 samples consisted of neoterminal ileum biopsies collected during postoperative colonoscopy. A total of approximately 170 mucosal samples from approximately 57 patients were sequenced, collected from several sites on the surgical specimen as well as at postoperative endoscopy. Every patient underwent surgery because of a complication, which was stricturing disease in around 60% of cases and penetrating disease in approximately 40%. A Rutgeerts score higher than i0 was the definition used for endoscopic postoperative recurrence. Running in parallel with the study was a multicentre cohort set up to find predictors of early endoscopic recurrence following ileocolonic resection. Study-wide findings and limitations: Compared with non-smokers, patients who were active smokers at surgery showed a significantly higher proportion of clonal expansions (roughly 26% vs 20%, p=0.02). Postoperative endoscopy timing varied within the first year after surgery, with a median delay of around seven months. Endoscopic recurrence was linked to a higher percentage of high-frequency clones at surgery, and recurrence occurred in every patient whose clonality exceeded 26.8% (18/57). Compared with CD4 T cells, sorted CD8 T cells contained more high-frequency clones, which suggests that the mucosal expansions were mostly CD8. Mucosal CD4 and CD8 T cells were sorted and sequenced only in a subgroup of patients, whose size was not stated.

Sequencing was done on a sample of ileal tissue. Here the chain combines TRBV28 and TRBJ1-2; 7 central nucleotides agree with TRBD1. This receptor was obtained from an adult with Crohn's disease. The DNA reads TGTGCCAGCAGTCTACAGGGGAAAAACTATGGCTACACCTTC. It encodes CASSLQGKNYGYTF.